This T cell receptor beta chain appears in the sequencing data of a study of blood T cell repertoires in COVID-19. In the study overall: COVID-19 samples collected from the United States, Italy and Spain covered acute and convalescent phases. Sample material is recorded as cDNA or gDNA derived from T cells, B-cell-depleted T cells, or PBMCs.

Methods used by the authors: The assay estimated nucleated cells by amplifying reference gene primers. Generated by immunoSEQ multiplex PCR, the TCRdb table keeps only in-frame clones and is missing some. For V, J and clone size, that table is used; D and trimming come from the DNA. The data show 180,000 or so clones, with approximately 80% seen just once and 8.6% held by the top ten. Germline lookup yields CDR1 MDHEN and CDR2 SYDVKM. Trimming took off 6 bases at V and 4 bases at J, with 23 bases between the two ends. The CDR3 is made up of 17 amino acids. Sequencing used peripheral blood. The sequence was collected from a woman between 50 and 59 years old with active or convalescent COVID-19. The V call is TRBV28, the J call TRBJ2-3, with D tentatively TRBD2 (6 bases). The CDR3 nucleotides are TGTGCCAGCAGCTCCCTCGGACTGGCGGCGGGGCCAGATACGCAGTATTTT. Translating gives CASSSLGLAAGPDTQYF.